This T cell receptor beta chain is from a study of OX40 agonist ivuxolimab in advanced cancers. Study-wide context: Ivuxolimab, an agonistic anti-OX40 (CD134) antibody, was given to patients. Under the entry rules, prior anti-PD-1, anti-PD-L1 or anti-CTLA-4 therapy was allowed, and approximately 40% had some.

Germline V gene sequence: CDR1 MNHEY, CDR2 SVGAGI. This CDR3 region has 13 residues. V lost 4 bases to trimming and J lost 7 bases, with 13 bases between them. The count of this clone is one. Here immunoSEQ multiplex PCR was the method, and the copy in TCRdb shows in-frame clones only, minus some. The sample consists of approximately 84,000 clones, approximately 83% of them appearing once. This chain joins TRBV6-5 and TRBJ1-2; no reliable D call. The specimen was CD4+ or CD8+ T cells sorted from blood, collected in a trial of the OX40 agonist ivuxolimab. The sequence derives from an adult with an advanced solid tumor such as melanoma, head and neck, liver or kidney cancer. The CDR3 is CASSFAALTGYTF. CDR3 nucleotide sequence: TGTGCCAGCAGTTTTGCAGCACTAACTGGCTACACCTTC.